The rows below give T cell receptor beta chains drawn from one sample of a study of blood T cell repertoires in COVID-19. Produced via immunoSEQ multiplex PCR; TCRdb's table is partial and in-frame only. The sample includes approximately 180,000 clones, 80% to 90% of them seen just once. The sample taken for sequencing was PBMCs or T cells enriched from blood (not recorded which). These receptors came from a man aged 50-60 years who had recovered from COVID-19. CDR3s leave out the opening cysteine and the closing phenylalanine or tryptophan. Fields, in order: J gene, V gene, CDR3 protein.

TRBJ2-7 | TRBV5-1 | ASSLQTGAEQY
TRBJ2-5 | TRBV5-6 | ASSLRSGGETQY
TRBJ1-5 | TRBV18 | ASSPGTGEGSNQPQH
TRBJ1-1 | TRBV4-2 | ASSQKWGGTTEAF
TRBJ1-1 | TRBV25-1 | ASSEYPGNTEAF
TRBJ1-4 | TRBV4-2 | ASSQDPRTATTNEKLF
TRBJ1-1 | TRBV19 | ASSHRTDNTEAF
TRBJ2-7 | TRBV7-9 | ASSPSGGPSSYEQY
TRBJ1-5 | TRBV5-1 | ASSPTGKEPQH
TRBJ1-1 | TRBV28 | ASDTKGQLNTEAF
TRBJ1-1 | TRBV3-1/TRBV3-2 | ASSQVAGNTEAF
TRBJ1-5 | TRBV19 | ASSIDPGRVGNQPQH
TRBJ2-3 | TRBV5-1 | ASRQASADTQY
TRBJ1-6 | TRBV6-2/TRBV6-3 | ASSSWTGGNNSPLH
TRBJ1-2 | TRBV6-5 | ASREDRGHGYGYT
TRBJ1-6 | TRBV6-5 | ASVAAVNSPLH
TRBJ1-5 | TRBV19 | ASSFQGGSSNQPQH
TRBJ2-2 | TRBV3-1/TRBV3-2 | ASSQEGLAGGGTGELF
TRBJ1-2 | TRBV29-1 | SVAGTGGFYGYT
TRBJ2-7 | TRBV7-2 | ASSLNLEGEQY
TRBJ2-2 | TRBV7-6 | ASSISTGGDTGELF
TRBJ1-1 | TRBV30 | AWRPRTLNTEAF
TRBJ1-2 | TRBV6-2/TRBV6-3 | ASSYLGQGNYGYT
TRBJ2-1 | TRBV5-8 | ASRLGQGTYNEQF
TRBJ1-2 | TRBV9 | ASSVGSGYGYT
TRBJ1-4 | TRBV6-5 | ASSYDRGLNEKLF
TRBJ2-7 | TRBV28 | ASSLSGIPPYEQY
TRBJ1-1 | TRBV29-1 | SVVANTGGVRRNTEAF
TRBJ2-7 | TRBV4-1 | ASSQGRGAPGEQY
TRBJ1-5 | TRBV15 | ATTPGHLDQPQH
TRBJ2-6 | TRBV9 | ASSVHQGAAGANVLT
TRBJ2-7 | TRBV5-4 | ASSYRQGVYEQY
TRBJ2-1 | TRBV18 | ASSPPKTGTGGGEQF
TRBJ1-1 | TRBV6-5 | ASSYKIILNTEAF
TRBJ1-6 | TRBV4-1 | ASSQGGLPSSPLH